The 28 T cell receptor beta chains given below trace back to one sample, sequenced in a study of T cells in Graves' hyperthyroidism and ophthalmopathy. Authors of the study amplified TCR beta CDR3 regions from RNA transcripts. Researchers ran a first-round RT-PCR on the TCR CDR3 using the HTBI primer set. TCRdb ran MiXCR on the multiplex PCR reads and lists one entry per CDR3 protein. The sample contains about 620,000 distinct CDR3 sequences, roughly 15% of which appear only once. The sample was blood. The source of these receptors is a woman aged 30 to 39 with Graves' hyperthyroidism.

By proportion, this clonotype is medium-sized. V usage is TRBV19 and J usage is TRBJ1-5; D is ambiguous. Germline CDR1 reads LNHDA; CDR2 reads SQIVND (reference sequence). V was cut by 5 bases and J by 3 bases, with 11 bases left in between. The CDR3 loop spans 14 amino acids. The CDR3 bases are TGTGCCAGTAGTTCATGGGCTACCAATCAGCCCCAGCATTTT. Its protein is CASSSWATNQPQHF.

This clonotype was picked up many times. The chain joins TRBV12-3 or TRBV12-4 to TRBJ2-1; D possibly uses TRBD1 or TRBD2 (5 bases each). Trimming pared 3 bases from V and 10 bases from J, leaving 13 bases between. CDR3 length: 13 residues. For the CDR3, the DNA is TGTGCCAGCAGTTTGTACGCCCGGGGCGAGCAGTTCTTC. It specifies CASSLYARGEQFF.

At least ten counts were recorded for this clonotype. The rearrangement links TRBV11-2 to TRBJ1-2; D is perhaps TRBD1 (6 bases). Trimming took off 6 bases at V and 3 bases at J, with 14 bases between the two ends. The CDR3 extends over 14 amino acids. From germline, CDR1 is SGHAT and CDR2 FQNNGV. The CDR3 is CASRLTQGDYGYTF. CDR3 nucleotide sequence: TGTGCCAGCAGGCTAACACAGGGAGACTATGGCTACACCTTC.

This clonotype was seen a few times. The chain is built from TRBV5-6 and TRBJ2-2; 10 nucleotides agree with TRBD1. V shed 4 bases and J 5 bases; nucleotides not matched to a gene: 8. The germline V gene has CDR1 SGHDT and CDR2 YYEEEE. This CDR3 is built from 16 residues. The CDR3 region is CASSQGTGVETGELFF. For the CDR3, the DNA is TGTGCCAGCAGCCAAGGGACAGGGGTCGAGACCGGGGAGCTGTTTTTT. Based on the CDR3 plus reference TRBV5-6 and TRBJ2-2, the full variable domain is DAGVTQSPTHLIKTRGQQVTLRCSPKSGHDTVSWYQQALGQGPQFIFQYYEEEERQRGNFPDRFSGHQFPNYSSELNVNALLLGDSALYLCASSQGTGVETGELFFGEGSRLTVL.

The V call is TRBV9, the J call TRBJ1-2, with 9 bases lining up with TRBD1. This CDR3 is 20 amino acids long. The germline gives CDR1 SGDLS, CDR2 YYNGEE. The V gene end was trimmed by 0 bases and the J gene end by 4 bases; junction bases not matched to a gene: 19. The CDR3 DNA reads as TGTGCCAGCAGCGTAGACAGGGGGGGACATCCGGGACAGGGCTCCTATGGCTACACCTTC. Protein sequence: CASSVDRGGHPGQGSYGYTF.

This clonotype has a count of ten or more. V is TRBV6-2 or TRBV6-3 and J is TRBJ2-3, with D possibly called TRBD1 or TRBD2 (6 bases each). Germline lookup yields CDR1 MNHEY and CDR2 SVGEGT. The CDR3 has 16 amino acids. Trimming shortened V by 2 bases and J by 3 bases, and 15 bases separated the two germline ends. Here the CDR3 reads CASSYRVKGGTDTQYF. DNA of the CDR3: TGTGCCAGCAGTTACAGGGTAAAGGGGGGAACAGATACGCAGTATTTT.

This clonotype showed up many times. The chain couples TRBV30 to TRBJ2-7, with 8 bases that match TRBD1. Germline V gene sequence: CDR1 GTSNPN, CDR2 SVGIG (reference sequence). The CDR3 has 12 amino acids. J was trimmed by 2 bases and V by 5 bases; bases with no gene match: 2. CDR3 bases: TGTGCCTGGGGGACAGGCACCTACGAGCAGTACTTC. It specifies CAWGTGTYEQYF. Full variable domain (remainder filled in from reference TRBV30 and TRBJ2-7): SQTIHQWPATLVQPVGSPLSLECTVEGTSNPNLYWYRQAAGRGLQLLFYSVGIGQISSEVPQNLSASRPQDRQFILSSKKLLLSDSGFYLCAWGTGTYEQYFGPGTRLTVT.

This chain links TRBV12-3 or TRBV12-4 with TRBJ2-7; TRBD1 might be the D (5 bases). The CDR3 covers 16 residues. The germline V and J ends were trimmed by 5 bases and 3 bases, with 20 bases remaining between them. The CDR3 DNA reads TGTGCCAGCAGTCTCCACCCGGACATCATATTCTACGAGCAGTACTTC. Its protein is CASSLHPDIIFYEQYF.

This CDR3 is CAWSVTGNQPQHF. As DNA, the CDR3 is TGTGCCTGGAGTGTTACGGGGAATCAGCCCCAGCATTTT. The chain has TRBV30 and TRBJ1-5; D is ambiguous. Trimming removed 0 bases at V and 4 bases at J, with 7 bases between. The CDR3 length is 13 residues. CDR1 and CDR2 (germline): GTSNPN, SVGIG (reference sequence).

The sample holds many counts of this clonotype. The CDR3 region is CASRGLYNQPQHF. Written as DNA, the CDR3 is TGTGCCAGCAGAGGCCTTTACAATCAGCCCCAGCATTTT. The V gene is TRBV6-1, the J gene TRBJ1-5; D is undetermined. V dropped 6 bases and J dropped 3 bases, with 9 bases sitting between them. Germline V gene data show CDR1 as MNHNS and CDR2 as SASEGT. The CDR3 totals 13 residues.

The sample holds a few counts of this clonotype. The chain links TRBV20-1 to TRBJ1-2; 7 bases align to TRBD1. The germline V gene has CDR1 DFQATT and CDR2 SNEGSKA (reference sequence). The CDR3 is 15 residues long. The V and J ends lost 4 bases and 7 bases, in that order; junction bases with no gene match: 15. This CDR3 reads CSAIPTGTPEVGYTF. DNA of the CDR3: TGCAGTGCTATCCCGACAGGGACCCCCGAGGTTGGCTACACCTTC.

The rearrangement uses TRBV4-2 and TRBJ2-7, with D possibly TRBD1 on 6 matching bases. V was shortened by 4 bases and J by 5 bases, with 12 bases between the two germline ends. Per germline, CDR1 LGHNA and CDR2 YNFKEQ. This CDR3 has 13 residues. CDR3 sequence: CASSLDRQNEQYF. The CDR3 coding sequence is TGTGCCAGCAGCCTTGACAGGCAAAACGAGCAGTACTTC.

The V call is TRBV7-9, the J call TRBJ1-2; 9 positions agree with TRBD1. CDR1 is SEHNR and CDR2 is FQNEAQ in the germline V gene (reference sequence). J was trimmed by 1 base and V by 4 bases; bases with no gene match: 7. The CDR3 sequence is 16 residues long. The CDR3 loop is CASSSRTGEVNYGYTF. CDR3 bases: TGTGCCAGCAGCTCCCGGACAGGGGAAGTTAACTATGGCTACACCTTC.

The rearrangement uses TRBV6-1 and TRBJ2-7; TRBD1 matches at 9 bases. This CDR3 contains 15 residues. Per the germline V gene, CDR1 is MNHNS and CDR2 is SASEGT. Trimming at V came to 4 bases and at J to 2 bases, leaving 6 bases not matched to a gene. The CDR3 here is CASSADRGVAYEQYF. CDR3 bases: TGTGCCAGCAGTGCGGACAGGGGAGTGGCCTACGAGCAGTACTTC.

This clonotype came up many times. The CDR3 protein is CASSTTYQGTYEQYF. DNA for the CDR3: TGTGCCAGCAGCACCACGTATCAGGGGACCTACGAGCAGTACTTC. The J gene is TRBJ2-7, the V gene TRBV11-2, with a tentative D call TRBD1 (6 bases). V was cut by 5 bases and J by 2 bases, with 16 bases left in between. The CDR3 spans 15 residues. Germline V lookup: CDR1 SGHAT, CDR2 FQNNGV.

This clonotype was observed at least ten times. The V gene is TRBV7-9, the J gene TRBJ2-7; D may be TRBD1 or TRBD2 (5 bases each). The V gene lost 4 bases and the J gene lost 2 bases, with 15 bases spanning the gap. Germline V gives CDR1 SEHNR, CDR2 FQNEAQ (reference sequence). CDR3 length: 15 amino acids. The CDR3 here is CASSSGTGHPYEQYF. For the CDR3, the DNA is TGTGCCAGCAGCTCAGGGACGGGCCATCCCTACGAGCAGTACTTC.

A word on this clonotype: This may be a read error, as it is one base from a much larger clone. The V gene is TRBV24-1, the J gene TRBJ2-1; 9 bases map to TRBD1. Germline V gives CDR1 KGHDR, CDR2 SFDVKD. Trimming cost V 4 bases and J 3 bases; bases outside gene matches: 9. The CDR3 consists of 17 residues. The CDR3: CATSDCPGTGYYNEQFF. The CDR3 region has the DNA TGTGCCACCAGTGACTGCCCCGGGACAGGGTACTACAATGAGCAGTTCTTC.

J is TRBJ1-2 and V is TRBV28; 9 bases match TRBD1. CDR3 length equals 16 residues. Losses at the gene ends were 3 bases for V and 5 bases for J; bases not matched to a gene: 10. The germline CDR1 and CDR2 sequences are MDHEN and SYDVKM. CDR3 DNA sequence: TGTGCCAGCAGTTTGCAGACGGGACAGGGAATTTATGGCTACACCTTC. It specifies CASSLQTGQGIYGYTF.

This clonotype was found many times. The chain is built from TRBV11-2 and TRBJ2-1; D remains ambiguous. The CDR3 covers 13 residues. CDR1 and CDR2 from the germline V gene are SGHAT and FQNNGV. V lost 0 bases and J lost 7, with 7 bases in between. CDR3 loop: CASSLDILNEQFF. In nucleotides, the CDR3 is TGTGCCAGCAGCTTAGATATCTTGAATGAGCAGTTCTTC.

This clonotype was detected many times. The CDR3 loop reads CSAREGPSNQPQHF. DNA for the CDR3: TGCAGTGCTAGAGAGGGGCCAAGCAATCAGCCCCAGCATTTT. The V call is TRBV20-1, the J call TRBJ1-5, with a possible D match to TRBD1 (5 bases). The CDR3 is 14 residues long. Germline CDR1 DFQATT, CDR2 SNEGSKA (reference sequence). The V end lost 0 bases, the J end lost 1 base, and 7 bases lay between the germline ends.

As for this clonotype: A read error may explain this, as a much larger clone is one base away. V and J are TRBV27 and TRBJ2-7; D tentatively fits TRBD1 or TRBD2 (6 bases each). CDR1 MNHEY and CDR2 SMNVEV come from the germline V gene (reference sequence). There are 15 residues in the CDR3. The DNA of the CDR3 is TGTGCCAGCAGTTTCCGGGGGCTAGGGACCTACGAGCAGCACTTC. Translated, it gives CASSFRGLGTYEQHF.

This sequence joins TRBV4-2 and TRBJ2-7; the match to TRBD1 covers 7 bases. Germline CDR1 LGHNA, CDR2 YNFKEQ. V gave up 0 bases and J gave up 0 bases; unmatched junction bases: 2. The CDR3 is made up of 15 amino acids. In DNA, the CDR3 is TGTGCCAGCAGCCAAGAGTGGGACAGCTCCTACGAGCAGTACTTC. This gives the protein CASSQEWDSSYEQYF.

V is TRBV19 and J is TRBJ2-1; a weak D match, TRBD1 (7 bases). Trimming cost V 6 bases and J 5 bases, with 17 bases left between them. Germline CDR1 LNHDA, CDR2 SQIVND (reference sequence). This CDR3 comprises 15 residues. The CDR3 loop reads CASSWGDSFNNEQFF. The CDR3 DNA sequence: TGTGCCAGTAGCTGGGGGGACAGCTTCAACAATGAGCAGTTCTTC.

In its sample, this clonotype was seen many times. The V and J genes are TRBV10-3 and TRBJ2-1, with 13 bases lining up with TRBD2. The germline V gene encodes CDR1 ENHRY and CDR2 SYGVKD. CDR3 length equals 16 residues. V dropped 10 bases and J dropped 7; count of bases not matched to a gene: 13. The CDR3 reads CATLGTSGNRRNEQFF. CDR3 sequence (DNA): TGTGCCACGCTAGGGACTAGCGGGAATAGGAGGAATGAGCAGTTCTTC.

This clonotype was counted at least ten times. The J gene is TRBJ2-3, the V gene TRBV20-1, with 10 bases identical to TRBD1. Germline-derived CDR1 and CDR2 are DFQATT and SNEGSKA (reference sequence). The CDR3 totals 14 residues. V dropped 8 bases and J dropped 1; count of bases not matched to a gene: 6. The CDR3 loop reads CSPPGTGGTDTQYF. The CDR3 bases are TGCAGTCCCCCCGGGACAGGGGGCACAGATACGCAGTATTTT.

This clonotype was picked up many times. The chain carries TRBV28 and TRBJ1-1; D remains unclear. V lost 4 bases to trimming and J lost 3 bases, with 9 bases between them. CDR3 size: 13 residues. Germline V gives CDR1 MDHEN, CDR2 SYDVKM. The CDR3 reads CASSSLWDTEAFF. CDR3 coding DNA: TGTGCCAGCAGTTCATTATGGGACACTGAAGCTTTCTTT. The full variable domain, with the rest looked up from reference TRBV28 and TRBJ1-1, is DVKVTQSSRYLVKRTGEKVFLECVQDMDHENMFWYRQDPGLGLRLIYFSYDVKMKEKGDIPEGYSVSREKKERFSLILESASTNQTSMYLCASSSLWDTEAFFGQGTRLTVV.

This clonotype was detected ten times or more. V is TRBV5-1 and J is TRBJ1-1, with 7 nucleotides matching TRBD1. The CDR3 consists of 15 residues. V trimming: 3 bases; J trimming: 4 bases; junction bases outside the gene matches: 9. Germline values: CDR1 SGHRS, CDR2 YFSETQ. This CDR3 is CASSSPGQLITEAFF. The CDR3 DNA reads TGCGCCAGCAGCTCCCCGGGACAGTTGATCACTGAAGCTTTCTTT.

This clonotype was seen ten or more times. This sequence joins TRBV29-1 and TRBJ2-7; D possibly corresponds to TRBD2 (5 bases). The CDR3 extends over 14 amino acids. V lost 2 bases to trimming and J lost 5 bases, with 16 bases between them. The V gene's germline CDR1 is SQVTM and CDR2 ANQGSEA. For the CDR3, the DNA is TGCAGCGTTGAAAGACCAGGATCGCGGGACGAGCAGTACTTC. This encodes CSVERPGSRDEQYF.